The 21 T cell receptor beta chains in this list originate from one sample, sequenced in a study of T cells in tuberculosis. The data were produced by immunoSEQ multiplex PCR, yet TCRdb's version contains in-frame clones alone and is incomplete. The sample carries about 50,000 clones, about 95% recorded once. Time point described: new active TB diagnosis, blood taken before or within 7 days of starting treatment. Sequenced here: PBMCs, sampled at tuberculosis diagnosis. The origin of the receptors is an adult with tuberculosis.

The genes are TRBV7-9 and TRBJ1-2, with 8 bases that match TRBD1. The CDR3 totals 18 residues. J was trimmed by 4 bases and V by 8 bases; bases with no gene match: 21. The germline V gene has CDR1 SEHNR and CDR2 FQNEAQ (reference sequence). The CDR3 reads CASGRYRDRRTPAYGYTF. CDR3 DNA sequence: TGTGCCAGCGGTCGGTATCGGGACAGGCGGACGCCAGCCTATGGCTACACCTTC.

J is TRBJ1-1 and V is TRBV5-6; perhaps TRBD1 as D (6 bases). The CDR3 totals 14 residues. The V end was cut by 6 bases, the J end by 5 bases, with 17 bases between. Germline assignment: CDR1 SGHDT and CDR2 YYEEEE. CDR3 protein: CASIEGGRGTEAFF. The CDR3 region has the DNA TGTGCCAGCATCGAAGGGGGAAGAGGTACTGAAGCTTTCTTT.

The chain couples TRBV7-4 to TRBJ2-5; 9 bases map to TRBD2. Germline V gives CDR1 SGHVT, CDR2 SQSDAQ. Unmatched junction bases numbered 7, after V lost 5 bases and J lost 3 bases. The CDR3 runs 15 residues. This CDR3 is CASSPSGMRKETQYF. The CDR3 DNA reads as TGTGCCAGCAGCCCTAGCGGGATGAGGAAAGAGACCCAGTACTTC. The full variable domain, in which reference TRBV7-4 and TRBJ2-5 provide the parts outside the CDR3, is GAGVSQSPRYKVAKRGRDVALRCDSISGHVTLYWYRQTLGQGSEVLTYSQSDAQRDKSGRPSGRFSAERPERSVSTLKIQRTEQGDSAVYLCASSPSGMRKETQYFGPGTRLLVL.

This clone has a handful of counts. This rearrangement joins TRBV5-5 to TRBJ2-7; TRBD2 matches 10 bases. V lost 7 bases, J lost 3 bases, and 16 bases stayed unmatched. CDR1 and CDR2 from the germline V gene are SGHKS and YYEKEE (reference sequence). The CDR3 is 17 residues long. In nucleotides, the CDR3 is TGTGCCAGCCGGAGCCTAGCGGGAGAGGAAGTAGGCTACGAGCAGTACTTC. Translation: CASRSLAGEEVGYEQYF.

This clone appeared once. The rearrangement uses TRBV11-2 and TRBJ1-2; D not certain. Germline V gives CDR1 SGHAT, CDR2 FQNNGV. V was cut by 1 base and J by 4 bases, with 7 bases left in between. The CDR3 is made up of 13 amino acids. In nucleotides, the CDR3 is TGTGCCAGCAGCTTAGGACTTCTCTATGGCTACACCTTC. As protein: CASSLGLLYGYTF. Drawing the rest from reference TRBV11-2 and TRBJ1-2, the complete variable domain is EAGVAQSPRYKIIEKRQSVAFWCNPISGHATLYWYQQILGQGPKLLIQFQNNGVVDDSQLPKDRFSAERLKGVDSTLKIQPAKLEDSAVYLCASSLGLLYGYTFGSGTRLTVV.

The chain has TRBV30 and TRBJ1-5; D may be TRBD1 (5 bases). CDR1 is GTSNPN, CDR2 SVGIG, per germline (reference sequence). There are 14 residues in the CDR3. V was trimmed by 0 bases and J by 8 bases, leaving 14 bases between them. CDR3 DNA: TGTGCCTGGAGTGTACGCCGGGGGGACGAGCCCCAGCATTTT. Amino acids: CAWSVRRGDEPQHF.

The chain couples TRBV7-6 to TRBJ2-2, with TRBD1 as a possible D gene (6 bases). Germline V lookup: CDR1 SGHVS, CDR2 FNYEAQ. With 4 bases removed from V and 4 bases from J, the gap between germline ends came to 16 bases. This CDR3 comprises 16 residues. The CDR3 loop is CASSSPGTGSTGELFF. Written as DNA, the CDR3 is TGTGCCAGCAGCTCCCCAGGAACAGGGAGCACCGGGGAGCTGTTTTTT.

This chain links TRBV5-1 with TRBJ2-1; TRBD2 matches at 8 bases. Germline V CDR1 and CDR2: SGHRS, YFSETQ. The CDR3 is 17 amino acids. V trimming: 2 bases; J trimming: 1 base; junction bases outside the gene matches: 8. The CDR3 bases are TGCGCCAGCAGCTTCCTCGGACTAGCCGATTCCTACAATGAGCAGTTCTTC. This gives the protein CASSFLGLADSYNEQFF.

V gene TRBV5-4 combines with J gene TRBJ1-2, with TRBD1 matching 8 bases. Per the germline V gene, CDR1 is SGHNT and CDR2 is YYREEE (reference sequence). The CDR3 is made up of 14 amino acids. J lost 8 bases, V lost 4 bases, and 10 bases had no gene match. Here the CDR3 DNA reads TGTGCCAGCAGCCGATTCGACAGGGGTGAAGGCTACACCTTC. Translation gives CASSRFDRGEGYTF.

The CDR3 here is CASSLVPGMVGLAGVEQFF. The CDR3 coding sequence is TGTGCCAGCAGCTTAGTACCGGGGATGGTCGGACTAGCGGGAGTTGAGCAGTTCTTC. The rearrangement joins TRBV7-2 to TRBJ2-1; 13 nucleotides align to TRBD2. The CDR3 is 19 residues long. From germline, CDR1 is SGHTA and CDR2 FQGNSA. Trimming cost V 1 base and J 9 bases; bases outside gene matches: 15. Filled out from reference TRBV7-2 and TRBJ2-1, the complete variable domain reads GAGVSQSPSNKVTEKGKDVELRCDPISGHTALYWYRQSLGQGLEFLIYFQGNSAPDKSGLPSDRFSAERTGGSVSTLTIQRTQQEDSAVYLCASSLVPGMVGLAGVEQFFGPGTRLTVL.

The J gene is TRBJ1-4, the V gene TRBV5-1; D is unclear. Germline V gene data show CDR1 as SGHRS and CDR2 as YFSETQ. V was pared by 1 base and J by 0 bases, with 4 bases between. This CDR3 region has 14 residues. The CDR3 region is CASSLTATNEKLFF. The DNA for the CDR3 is TGCGCCAGCAGCTTGACAGCAACTAATGAAAAACTGTTTTTT.

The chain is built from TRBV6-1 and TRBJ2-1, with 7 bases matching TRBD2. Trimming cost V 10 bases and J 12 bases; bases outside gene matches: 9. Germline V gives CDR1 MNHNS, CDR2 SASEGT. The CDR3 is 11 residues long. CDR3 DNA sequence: TGTGCCACCTTGAGCGGGGTTCGGCAGTTCTTC. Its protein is CATLSGVRQFF.

The CDR3 region is CASSLPPVRPGKYNEQFF. The CDR3 DNA sequence: TGTGCCAGCAGCTTACCCCCCGTTCGGCCAGGTAAATACAATGAGCAGTTCTTC. This sequence joins TRBV13 and TRBJ2-1; D call uncertain. The CDR3 is 18 residues long. CDR1 and CDR2 from the germline V gene are PRHDT and FYEKMQ (reference sequence). Trimming stripped 2 bases from V and 4 bases from J, with 21 bases between.

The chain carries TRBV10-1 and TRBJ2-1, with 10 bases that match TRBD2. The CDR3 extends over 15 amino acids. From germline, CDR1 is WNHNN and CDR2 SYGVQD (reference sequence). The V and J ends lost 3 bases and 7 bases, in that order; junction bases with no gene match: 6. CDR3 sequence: CASSEKREGRNEQFF. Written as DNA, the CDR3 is TGCGCCAGCAGTGAAAAGCGGGAGGGCCGGAATGAGCAGTTCTTC.

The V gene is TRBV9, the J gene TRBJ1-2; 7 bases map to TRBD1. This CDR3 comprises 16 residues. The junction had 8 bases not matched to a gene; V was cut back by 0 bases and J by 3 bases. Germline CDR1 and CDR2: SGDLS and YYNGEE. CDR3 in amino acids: CASSVGTGVAHYGYTF. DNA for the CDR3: TGTGCCAGCAGCGTAGGAACAGGGGTGGCTCACTATGGCTACACCTTC.

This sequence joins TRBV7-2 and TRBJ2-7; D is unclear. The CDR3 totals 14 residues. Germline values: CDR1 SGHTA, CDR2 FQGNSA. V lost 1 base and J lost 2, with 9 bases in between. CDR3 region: CASSLGARAYEQYF. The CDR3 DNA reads TGTGCCAGCAGCTTAGGTGCTAGAGCCTACGAGCAGTACTTC.

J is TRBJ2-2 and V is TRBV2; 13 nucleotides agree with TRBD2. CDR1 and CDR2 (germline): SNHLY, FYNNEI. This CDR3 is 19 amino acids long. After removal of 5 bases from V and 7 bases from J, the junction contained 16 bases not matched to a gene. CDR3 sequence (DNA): TGTGCCAGCAGTCATACGACAGGACTAGCGGGAGCCGCGGGCGGGGAGCTGTTTTTT. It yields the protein CASSHTTGLAGAAGGELFF.

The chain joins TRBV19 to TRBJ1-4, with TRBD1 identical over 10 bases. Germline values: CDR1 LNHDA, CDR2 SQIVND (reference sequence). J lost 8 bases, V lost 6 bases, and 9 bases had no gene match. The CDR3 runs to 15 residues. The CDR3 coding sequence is TGTGCCAGTAGCCCGGGGGACAGGGGCATCGAAAAACTGTTTTTT. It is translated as CASSPGDRGIEKLFF. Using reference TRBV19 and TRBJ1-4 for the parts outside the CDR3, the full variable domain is DGGITQSPKYLFRKEGQNVTLSCEQNLNHDAMYWYRQDPGQGLRLIYYSQIVNDFQKGDIAEGYSVSREKKESFPLTVTSAQKNPTAFYLCASSPGDRGIEKLFFGSGTQLSVL.

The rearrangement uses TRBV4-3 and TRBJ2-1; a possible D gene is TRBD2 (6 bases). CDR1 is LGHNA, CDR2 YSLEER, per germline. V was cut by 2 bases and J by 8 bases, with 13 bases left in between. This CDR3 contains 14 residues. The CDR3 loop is CASSQWTGEHEQFF. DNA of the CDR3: TGCGCCAGCAGCCAATGGACGGGAGAGCATGAGCAGTTCTTC.

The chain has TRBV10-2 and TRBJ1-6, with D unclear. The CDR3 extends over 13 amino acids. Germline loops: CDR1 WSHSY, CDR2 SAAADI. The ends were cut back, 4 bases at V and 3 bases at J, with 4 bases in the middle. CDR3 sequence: CASSGDYNSPLHF. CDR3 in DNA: TGCGCCAGCAGTGGAGACTATAATTCACCCCTCCACTTT.

CDR3 sequence reads: CASSSLGTGSYEQYF. The CDR3 DNA follows: TGTGCCAGCAGCTCCCTTGGGACAGGTTCTTACGAGCAGTACTTC. V and J are TRBV7-9 and TRBJ2-7; TRBD1 aligns across 8 bases. Germline loops: CDR1 SEHNR, CDR2 FQNEAQ (reference sequence). This CDR3 comprises 15 residues. V was pared by 4 bases and J by 4 bases, with 9 bases of the junction left unmatched.